The subject of this entry is one T cell receptor (beta chain). No antigen is known for it. The entry originates in a study of shared clonotypes between healthy human individuals. Study-wide findings and caveats: Sorted-subset sequencing was shown by rarefaction to be incomplete despite large depth.

Clones were sequenced by immunoSEQ multiplex PCR, and TCRdb holds only the in-frame ones, with some missing. The data hold over a million clones, with about 96% observed a single time. This receptor was obtained from a man aged 30 to 39 in good health. The sample was naive CD4+ T cells sorted from blood. Subset reported: CD45RA+ positively selected.

CDR3 DNA sequence: TGCGCCAGCATGGAGGGAAGCGGGAGGGCCATAGATACGCAGTATTTT. This sequence encodes CASMEGSGRAIDTQYF. V usage is TRBV10-1 and J usage is TRBJ2-3, with 10 bases identical to TRBD2. Germline CDR1 WNHNN, CDR2 SYGVQD (reference sequence). The ends lost 7 bases at V and 5 bases at J; junction bases unmatched: 12. The CDR3 has 16 amino acids.